This TCR beta chain was sequenced for a study of CD8 T cells in ankylosing spondylitis. Study-wide findings and caveats: What seemed typical of ankylosing spondylitis blood was a TCR beta motif built from roughly eight highly homologous variants.

This clonotype was seen repeatedly, ten times or more. Its antigen remains unknown. TCRdb recomputed calls from the 5' RACE reads with MiXCR, one row per CDR3 protein. The repertoire includes about 540,000 distinct CDR3 sequences, approximately 11% of them detected once, and under 7.5% sits in the top ten. After removal of 7 bases from V and 4 bases from J, the junction contained 8 bases not matched to a gene. The CDR3 covers 14 residues. Germline V CDR1 and CDR2: SQVTM, ANQGSEA. The clonotype was recovered from a male donor with ankylosing spondylitis. This chain connects TRBV29-1 to TRBJ2-1, with 9 bases that match TRBD1. Sequencing was performed on blood, either unsorted or a sorted T cell fraction (not recorded which). CDR3 protein: CSAASGTGYNEQFF. The CDR3 DNA reads TGCAGCGCCGCCTCCGGGACAGGGTACAATGAGCAGTTCTTC.